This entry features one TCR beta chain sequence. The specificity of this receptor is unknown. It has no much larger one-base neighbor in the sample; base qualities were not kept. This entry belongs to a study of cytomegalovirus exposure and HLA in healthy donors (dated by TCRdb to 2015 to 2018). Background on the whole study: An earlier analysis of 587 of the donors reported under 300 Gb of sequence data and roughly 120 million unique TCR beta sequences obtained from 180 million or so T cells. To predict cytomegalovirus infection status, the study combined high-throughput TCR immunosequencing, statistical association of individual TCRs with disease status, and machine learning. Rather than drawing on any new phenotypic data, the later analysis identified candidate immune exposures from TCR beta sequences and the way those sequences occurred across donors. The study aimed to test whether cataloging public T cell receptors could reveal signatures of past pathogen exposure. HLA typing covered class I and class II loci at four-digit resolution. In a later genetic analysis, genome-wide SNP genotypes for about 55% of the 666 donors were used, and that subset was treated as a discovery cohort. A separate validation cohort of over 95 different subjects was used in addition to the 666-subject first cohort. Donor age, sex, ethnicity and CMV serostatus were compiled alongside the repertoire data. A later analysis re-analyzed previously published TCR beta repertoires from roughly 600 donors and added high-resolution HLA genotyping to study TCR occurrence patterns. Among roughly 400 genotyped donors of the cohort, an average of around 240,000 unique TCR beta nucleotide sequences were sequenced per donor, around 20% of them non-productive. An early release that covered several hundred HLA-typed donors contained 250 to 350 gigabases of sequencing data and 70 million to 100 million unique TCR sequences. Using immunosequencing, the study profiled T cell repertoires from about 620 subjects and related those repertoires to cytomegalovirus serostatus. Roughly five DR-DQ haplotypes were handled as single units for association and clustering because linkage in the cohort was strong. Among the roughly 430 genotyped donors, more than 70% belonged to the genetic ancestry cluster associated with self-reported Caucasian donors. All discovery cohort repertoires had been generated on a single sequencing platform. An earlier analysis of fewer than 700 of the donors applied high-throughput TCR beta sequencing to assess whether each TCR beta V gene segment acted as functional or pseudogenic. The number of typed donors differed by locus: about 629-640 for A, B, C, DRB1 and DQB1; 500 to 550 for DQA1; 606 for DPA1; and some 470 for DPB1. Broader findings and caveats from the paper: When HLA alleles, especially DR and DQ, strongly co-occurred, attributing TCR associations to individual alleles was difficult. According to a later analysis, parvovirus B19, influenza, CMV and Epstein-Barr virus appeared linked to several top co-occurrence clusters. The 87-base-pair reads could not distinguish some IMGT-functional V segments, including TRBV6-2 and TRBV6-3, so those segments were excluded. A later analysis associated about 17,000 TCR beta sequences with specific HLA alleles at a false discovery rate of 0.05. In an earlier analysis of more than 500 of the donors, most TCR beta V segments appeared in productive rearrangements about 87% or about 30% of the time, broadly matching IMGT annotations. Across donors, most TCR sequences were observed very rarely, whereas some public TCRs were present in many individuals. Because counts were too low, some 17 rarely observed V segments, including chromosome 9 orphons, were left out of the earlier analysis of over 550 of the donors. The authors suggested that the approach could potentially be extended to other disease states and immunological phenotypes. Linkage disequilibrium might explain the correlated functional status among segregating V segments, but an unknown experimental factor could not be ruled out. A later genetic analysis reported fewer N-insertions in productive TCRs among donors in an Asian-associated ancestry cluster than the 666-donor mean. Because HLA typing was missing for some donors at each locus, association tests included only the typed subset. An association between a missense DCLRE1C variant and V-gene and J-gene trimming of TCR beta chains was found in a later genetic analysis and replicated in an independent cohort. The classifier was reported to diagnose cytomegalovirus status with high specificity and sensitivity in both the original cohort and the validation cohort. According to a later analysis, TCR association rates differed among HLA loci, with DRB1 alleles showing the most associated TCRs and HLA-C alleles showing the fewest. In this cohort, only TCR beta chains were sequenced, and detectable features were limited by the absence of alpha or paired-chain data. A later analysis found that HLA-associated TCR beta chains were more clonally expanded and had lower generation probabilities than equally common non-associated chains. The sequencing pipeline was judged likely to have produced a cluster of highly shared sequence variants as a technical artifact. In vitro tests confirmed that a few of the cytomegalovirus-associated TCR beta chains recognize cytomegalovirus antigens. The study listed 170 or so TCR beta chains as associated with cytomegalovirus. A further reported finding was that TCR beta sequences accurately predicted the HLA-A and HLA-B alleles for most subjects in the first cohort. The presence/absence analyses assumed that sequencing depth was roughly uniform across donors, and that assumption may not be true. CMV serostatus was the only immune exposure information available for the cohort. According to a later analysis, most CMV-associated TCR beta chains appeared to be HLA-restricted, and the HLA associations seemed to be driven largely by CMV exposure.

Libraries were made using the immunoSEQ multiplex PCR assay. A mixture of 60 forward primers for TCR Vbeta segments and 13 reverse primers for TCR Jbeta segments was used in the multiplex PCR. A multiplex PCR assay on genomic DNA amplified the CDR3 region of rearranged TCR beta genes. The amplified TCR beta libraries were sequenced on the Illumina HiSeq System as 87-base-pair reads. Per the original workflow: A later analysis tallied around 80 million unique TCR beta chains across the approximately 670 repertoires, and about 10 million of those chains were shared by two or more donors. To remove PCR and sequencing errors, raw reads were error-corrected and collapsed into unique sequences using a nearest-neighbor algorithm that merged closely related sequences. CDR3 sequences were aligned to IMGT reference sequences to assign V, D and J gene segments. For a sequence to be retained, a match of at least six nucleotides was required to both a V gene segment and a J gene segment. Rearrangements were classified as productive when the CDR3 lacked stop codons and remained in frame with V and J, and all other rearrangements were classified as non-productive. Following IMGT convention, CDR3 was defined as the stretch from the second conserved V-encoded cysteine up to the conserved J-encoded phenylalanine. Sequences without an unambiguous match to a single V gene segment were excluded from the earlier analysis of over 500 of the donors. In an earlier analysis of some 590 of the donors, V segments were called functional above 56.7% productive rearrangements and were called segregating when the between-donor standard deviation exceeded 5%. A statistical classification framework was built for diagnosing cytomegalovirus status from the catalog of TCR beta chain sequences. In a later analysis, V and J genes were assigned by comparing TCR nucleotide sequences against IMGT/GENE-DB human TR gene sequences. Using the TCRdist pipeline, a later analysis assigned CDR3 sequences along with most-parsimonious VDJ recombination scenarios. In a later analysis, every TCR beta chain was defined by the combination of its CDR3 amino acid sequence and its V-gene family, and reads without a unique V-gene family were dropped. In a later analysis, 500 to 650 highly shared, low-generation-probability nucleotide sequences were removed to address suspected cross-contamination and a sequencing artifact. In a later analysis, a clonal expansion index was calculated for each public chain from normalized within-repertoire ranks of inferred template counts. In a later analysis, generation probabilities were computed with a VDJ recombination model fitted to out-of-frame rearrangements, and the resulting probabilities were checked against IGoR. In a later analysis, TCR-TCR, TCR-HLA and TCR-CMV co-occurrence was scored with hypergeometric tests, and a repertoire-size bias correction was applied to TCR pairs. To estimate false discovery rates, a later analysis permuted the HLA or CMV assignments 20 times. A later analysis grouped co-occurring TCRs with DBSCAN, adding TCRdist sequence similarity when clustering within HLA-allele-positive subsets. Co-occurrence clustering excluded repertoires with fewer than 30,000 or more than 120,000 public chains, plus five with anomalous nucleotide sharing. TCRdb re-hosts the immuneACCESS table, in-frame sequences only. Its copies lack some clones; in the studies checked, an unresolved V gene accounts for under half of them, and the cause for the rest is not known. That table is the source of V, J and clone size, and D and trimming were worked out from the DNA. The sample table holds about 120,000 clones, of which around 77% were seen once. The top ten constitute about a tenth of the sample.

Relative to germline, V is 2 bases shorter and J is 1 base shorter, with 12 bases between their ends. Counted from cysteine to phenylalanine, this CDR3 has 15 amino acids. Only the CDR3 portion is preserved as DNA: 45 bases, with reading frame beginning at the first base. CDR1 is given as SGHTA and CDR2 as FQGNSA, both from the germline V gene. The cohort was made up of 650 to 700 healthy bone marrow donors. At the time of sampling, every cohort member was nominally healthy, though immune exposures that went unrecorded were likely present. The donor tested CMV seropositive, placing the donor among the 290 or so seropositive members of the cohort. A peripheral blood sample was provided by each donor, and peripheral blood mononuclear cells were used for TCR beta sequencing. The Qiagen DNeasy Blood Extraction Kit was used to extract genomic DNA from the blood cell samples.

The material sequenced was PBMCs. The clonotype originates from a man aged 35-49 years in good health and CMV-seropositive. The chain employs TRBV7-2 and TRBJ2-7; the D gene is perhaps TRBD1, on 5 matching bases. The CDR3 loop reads CASSLRQHESYEQYF. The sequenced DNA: TGTGCCAGCAGCTTAAGACAGCATGAATCCTACGAGCAGTACTTC.